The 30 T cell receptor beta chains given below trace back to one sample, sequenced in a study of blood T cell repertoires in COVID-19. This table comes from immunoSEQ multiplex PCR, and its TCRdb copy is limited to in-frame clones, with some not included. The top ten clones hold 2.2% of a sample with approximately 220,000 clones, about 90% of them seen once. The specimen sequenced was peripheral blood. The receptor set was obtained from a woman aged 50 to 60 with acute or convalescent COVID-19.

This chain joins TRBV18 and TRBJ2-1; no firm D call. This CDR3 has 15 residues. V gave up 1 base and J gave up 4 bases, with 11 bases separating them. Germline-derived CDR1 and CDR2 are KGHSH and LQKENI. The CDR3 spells CASSPRSAEYNEQFF. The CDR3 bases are TGTGCCAGCTCACCACGGAGTGCGGAGTACAATGAGCAGTTCTTC.

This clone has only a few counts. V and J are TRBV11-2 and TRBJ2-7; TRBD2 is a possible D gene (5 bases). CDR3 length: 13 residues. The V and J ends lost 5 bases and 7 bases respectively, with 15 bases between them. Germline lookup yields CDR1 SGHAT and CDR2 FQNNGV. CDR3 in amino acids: CASSPWTGYEQYF. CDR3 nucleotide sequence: TGTGCCAGCAGCCCCTGGACGGGATATGAGCAGTACTTC. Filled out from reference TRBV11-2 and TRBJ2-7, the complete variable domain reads EAGVAQSPRYKIIEKRQSVAFWCNPISGHATLYWYQQILGQGPKLLIQFQNNGVVDDSQLPKDRFSAERLKGVDSTLKIQPAKLEDSAVYLCASSPWTGYEQYFGPGTRLTVT.

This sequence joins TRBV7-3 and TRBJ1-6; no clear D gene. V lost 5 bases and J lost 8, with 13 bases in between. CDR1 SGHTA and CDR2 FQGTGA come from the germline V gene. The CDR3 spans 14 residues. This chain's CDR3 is CASSAGRIHSPLHF. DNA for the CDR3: TGTGCCAGCAGCGCCGGCAGGATCCATTCACCCCTCCACTTT.

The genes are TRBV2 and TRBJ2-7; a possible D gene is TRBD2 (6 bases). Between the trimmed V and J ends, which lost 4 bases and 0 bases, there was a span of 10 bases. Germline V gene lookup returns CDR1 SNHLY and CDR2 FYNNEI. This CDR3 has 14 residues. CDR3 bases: TGTGCCAGCAGTGGGCCGGGACTCTCCTACGAGCAGTACTTC. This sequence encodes CASSGPGLSYEQYF. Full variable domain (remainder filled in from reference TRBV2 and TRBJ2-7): EPEVTQTPSHQVTQMGQEVILRCVPISNHLYFYWYRQILGQKVEFLVSFYNNEISEKSEIFDDQFSVERPDGSNFTLKIRSTKLEDSAMYFCASSGPGLSYEQYFGPGTRLTVT.

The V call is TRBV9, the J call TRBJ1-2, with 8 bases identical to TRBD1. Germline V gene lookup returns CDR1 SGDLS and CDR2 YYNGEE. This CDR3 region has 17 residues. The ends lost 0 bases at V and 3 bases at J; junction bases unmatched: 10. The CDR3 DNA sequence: TGTGCCAGCAGCGTAGCCTCAGGACAGGGACTCTACTATGGCTACACCTTC. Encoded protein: CASSVASGQGLYYGYTF. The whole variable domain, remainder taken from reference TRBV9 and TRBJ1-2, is DSGVTQTPKHLITATGQRVTLRCSPRSGDLSVYWYQQSLDQGLQFLIQYYNGEERAKGNILERFSAQQFPDLHSELNLSSLELGDSALYFCASSVASGQGLYYGYTFGSGTRLTVV.

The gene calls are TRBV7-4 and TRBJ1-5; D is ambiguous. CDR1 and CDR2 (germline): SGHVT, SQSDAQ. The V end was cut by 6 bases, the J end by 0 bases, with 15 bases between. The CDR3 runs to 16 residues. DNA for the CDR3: TGTGCCAGCAGTCTAGGCTGGCACCATAGCAATCAGCCCCAGCATTTT. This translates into CASSLGWHHSNQPQHF.

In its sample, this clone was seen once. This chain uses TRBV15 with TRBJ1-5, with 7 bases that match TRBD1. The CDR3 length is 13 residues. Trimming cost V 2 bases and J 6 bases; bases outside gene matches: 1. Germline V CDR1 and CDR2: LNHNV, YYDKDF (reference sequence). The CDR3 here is CATSRWTGQPQHF. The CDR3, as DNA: TGTGCCACCAGCAGATGGACAGGTCAGCCCCAGCATTTT.

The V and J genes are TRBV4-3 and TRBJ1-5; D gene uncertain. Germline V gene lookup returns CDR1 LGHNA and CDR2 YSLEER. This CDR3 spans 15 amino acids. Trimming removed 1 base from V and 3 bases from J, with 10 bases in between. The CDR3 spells CASSQVKGANQPQHF. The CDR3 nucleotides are TGCGCCAGCAGCCAAGTTAAGGGAGCCAATCAGCCCCAGCATTTT.

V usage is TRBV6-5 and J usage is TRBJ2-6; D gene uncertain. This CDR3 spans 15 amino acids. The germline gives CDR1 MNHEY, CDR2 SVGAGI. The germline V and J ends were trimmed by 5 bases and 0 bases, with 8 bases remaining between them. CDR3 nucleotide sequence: TGTGCCAGCAGTCCCGAACTCTCTGGGGCCAACGTCCTGACTTTC. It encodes CASSPELSGANVLTF.

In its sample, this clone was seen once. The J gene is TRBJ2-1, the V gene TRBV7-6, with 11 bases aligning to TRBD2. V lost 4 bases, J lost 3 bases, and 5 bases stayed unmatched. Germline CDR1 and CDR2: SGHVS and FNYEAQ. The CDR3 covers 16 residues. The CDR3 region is CASSSFSGGVYNEQFF. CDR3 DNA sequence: TGTGCCAGCAGCTCTTTTAGCGGGGGGGTCTACAATGAGCAGTTCTTC.

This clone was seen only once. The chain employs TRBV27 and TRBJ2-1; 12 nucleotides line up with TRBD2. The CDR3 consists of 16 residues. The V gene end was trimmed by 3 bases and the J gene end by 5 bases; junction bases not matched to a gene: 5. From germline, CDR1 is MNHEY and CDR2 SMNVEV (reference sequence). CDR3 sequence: CASSFPLAGGDNEQFF. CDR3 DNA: TGTGCCAGCAGTTTCCCCCTAGCGGGAGGGGACAATGAGCAGTTCTTC.

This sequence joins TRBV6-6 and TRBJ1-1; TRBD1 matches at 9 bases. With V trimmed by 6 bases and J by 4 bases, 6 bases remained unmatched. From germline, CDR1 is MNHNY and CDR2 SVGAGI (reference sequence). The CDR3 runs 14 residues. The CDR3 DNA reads TGTGCCAGCAGGGTACAGGGGGCCGGCACTGAAGCTTTCTTT. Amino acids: CASRVQGAGTEAFF.

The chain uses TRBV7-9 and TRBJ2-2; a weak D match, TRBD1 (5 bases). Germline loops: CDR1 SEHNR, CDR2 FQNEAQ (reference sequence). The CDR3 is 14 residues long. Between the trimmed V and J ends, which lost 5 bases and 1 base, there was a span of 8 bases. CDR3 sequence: CASSPDKNTGELFF. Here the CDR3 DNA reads TGTGCCAGCAGCCCGGACAAGAACACCGGGGAGCTGTTTTTT.

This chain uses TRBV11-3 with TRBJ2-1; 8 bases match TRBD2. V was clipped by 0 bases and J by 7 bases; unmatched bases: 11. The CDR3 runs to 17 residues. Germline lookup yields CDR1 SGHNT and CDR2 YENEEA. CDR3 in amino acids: CASSLDFSGGPMNEQFF. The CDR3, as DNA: TGTGCCAGCAGCTTAGATTTTTCGGGAGGGCCTATGAATGAGCAGTTCTTC.

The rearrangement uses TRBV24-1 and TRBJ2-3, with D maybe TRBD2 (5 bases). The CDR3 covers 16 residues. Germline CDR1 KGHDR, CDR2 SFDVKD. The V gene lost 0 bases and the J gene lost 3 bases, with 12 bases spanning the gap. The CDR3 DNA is TGTGCCACCAGTGATTTGGGAGAGGGTGCGACAGATACGCAGTATTTT. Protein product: CATSDLGEGATDTQYF.

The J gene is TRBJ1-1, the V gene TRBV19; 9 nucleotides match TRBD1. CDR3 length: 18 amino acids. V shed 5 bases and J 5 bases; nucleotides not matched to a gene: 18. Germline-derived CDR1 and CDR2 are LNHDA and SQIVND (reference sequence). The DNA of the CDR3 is TGTGCCAGTAGTGCGCACGGGACAGGGCCCATCTACCTAACTGAAGCTTTCTTT. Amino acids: CASSAHGTGPIYLTEAFF. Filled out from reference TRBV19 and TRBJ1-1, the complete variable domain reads DGGITQSPKYLFRKEGQNVTLSCEQNLNHDAMYWYRQDPGQGLRLIYYSQIVNDFQKGDIAEGYSVSREKKESFPLTVTSAQKNPTAFYLCASSAHGTGPIYLTEAFFGQGTRLTVV.

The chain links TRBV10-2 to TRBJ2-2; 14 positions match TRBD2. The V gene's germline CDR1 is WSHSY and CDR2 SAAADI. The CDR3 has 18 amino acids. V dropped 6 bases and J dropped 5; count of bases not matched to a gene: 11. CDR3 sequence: CASRWGGLAGAGTGELFF. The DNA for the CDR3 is TGCGCCAGCAGGTGGGGGGGACTAGCGGGGGCCGGAACCGGGGAGCTGTTTTTT.

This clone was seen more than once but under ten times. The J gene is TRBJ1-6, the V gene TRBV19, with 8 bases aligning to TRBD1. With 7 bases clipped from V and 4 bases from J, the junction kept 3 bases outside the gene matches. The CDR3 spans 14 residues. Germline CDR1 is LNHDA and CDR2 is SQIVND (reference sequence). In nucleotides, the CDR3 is TGTGCCAGTACGGACAGGGAGTATAATTCACCCCTCCACTTT. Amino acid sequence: CASTDREYNSPLHF.

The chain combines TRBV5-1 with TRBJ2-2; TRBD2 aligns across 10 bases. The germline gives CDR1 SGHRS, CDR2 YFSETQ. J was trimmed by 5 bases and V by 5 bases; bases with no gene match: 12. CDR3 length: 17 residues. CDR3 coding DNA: TGCGCCAGCAGTAGGGCTAGCGGGGGACCGGGGACCGGGGAGCTGTTTTTT. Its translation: CASSRASGGPGTGELFF.

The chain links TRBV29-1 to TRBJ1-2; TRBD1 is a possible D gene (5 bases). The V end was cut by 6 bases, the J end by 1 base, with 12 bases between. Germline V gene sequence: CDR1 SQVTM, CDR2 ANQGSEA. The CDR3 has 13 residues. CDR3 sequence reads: CSVFGGSNYGYTF. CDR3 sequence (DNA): TGCAGCGTATTCGGGGGTAGTAACTATGGCTACACCTTC.

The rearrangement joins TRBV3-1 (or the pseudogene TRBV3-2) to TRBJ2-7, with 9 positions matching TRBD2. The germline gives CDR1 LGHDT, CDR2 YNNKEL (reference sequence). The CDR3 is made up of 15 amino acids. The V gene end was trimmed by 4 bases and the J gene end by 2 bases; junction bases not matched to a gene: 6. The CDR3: CASSLGLAQTYEQYF. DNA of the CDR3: TGTGCCAGCAGCCTCGGACTAGCGCAAACCTACGAGCAGTACTTC.

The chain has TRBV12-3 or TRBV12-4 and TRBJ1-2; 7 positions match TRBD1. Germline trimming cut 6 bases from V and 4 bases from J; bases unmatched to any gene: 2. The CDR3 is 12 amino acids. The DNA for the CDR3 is TGTGCCAGCAGACAGGGGTCCTATGGCTACACCTTC. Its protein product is CASRQGSYGYTF.

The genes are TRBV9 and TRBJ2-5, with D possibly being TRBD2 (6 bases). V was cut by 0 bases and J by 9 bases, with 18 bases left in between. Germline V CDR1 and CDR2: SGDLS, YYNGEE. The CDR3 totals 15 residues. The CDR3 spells CASSVGDGGDRAQYF. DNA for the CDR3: TGTGCCAGCAGCGTAGGGGACGGGGGTGATAGGGCCCAGTACTTC.

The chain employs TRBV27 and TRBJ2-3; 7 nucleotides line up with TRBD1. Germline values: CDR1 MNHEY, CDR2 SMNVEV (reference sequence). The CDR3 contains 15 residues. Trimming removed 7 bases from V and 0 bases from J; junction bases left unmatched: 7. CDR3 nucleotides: TGTGCCAGCAAGCGACAGGGCCCAAGCACAGATACGCAGTATTTT. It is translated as CASKRQGPSTDTQYF.

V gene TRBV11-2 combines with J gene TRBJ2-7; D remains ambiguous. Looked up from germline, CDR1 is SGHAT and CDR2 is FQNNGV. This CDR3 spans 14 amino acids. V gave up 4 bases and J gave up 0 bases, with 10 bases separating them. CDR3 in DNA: TGTGCCAGCAGCTGGAGTACGGGCTCCTACGAGCAGTACTTC. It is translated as CASSWSTGSYEQYF.

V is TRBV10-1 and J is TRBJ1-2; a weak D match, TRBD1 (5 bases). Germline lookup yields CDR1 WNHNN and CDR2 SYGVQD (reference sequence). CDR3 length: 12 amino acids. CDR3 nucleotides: TGCGGCGGAAAATCGTGGGGGGGAGGCTACACCTTC. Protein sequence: CGGKSWGGGYTF.

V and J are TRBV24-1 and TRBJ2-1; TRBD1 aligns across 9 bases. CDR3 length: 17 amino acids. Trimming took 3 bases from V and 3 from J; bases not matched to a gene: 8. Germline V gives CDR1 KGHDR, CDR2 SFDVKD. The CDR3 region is CATSDIRRQGDYNEQFF. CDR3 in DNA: TGTGCCACCAGTGATATTCGGAGACAGGGGGACTACAATGAGCAGTTCTTC.

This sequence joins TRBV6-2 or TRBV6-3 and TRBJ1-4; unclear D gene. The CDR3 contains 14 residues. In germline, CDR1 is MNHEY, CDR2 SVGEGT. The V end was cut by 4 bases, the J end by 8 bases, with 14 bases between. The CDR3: CASSSAAVVEKLFF. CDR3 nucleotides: TGTGCCAGCAGTTCGGCGGCCGTTGTGGAAAAACTGTTTTTT.

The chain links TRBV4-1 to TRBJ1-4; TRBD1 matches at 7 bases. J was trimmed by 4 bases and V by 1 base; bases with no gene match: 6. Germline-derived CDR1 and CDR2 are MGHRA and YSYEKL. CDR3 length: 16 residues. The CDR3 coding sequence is TGCGCCAGCAGCCAAGTCGGGACAGCTTATAATGAAAAACTGTTTTTT. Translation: CASSQVGTAYNEKLFF.

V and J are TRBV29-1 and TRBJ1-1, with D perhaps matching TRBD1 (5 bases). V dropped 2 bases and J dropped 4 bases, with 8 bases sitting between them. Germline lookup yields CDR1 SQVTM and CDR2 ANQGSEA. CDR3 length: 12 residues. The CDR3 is CSVESGGTEAFF. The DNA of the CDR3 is TGCAGCGTTGAATCCGGGGGCACTGAAGCTTTCTTT. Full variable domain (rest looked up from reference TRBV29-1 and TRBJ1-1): SAVISQKPSRDICQRGTSLTIQCQVDSQVTMMFWYRQQPGQSLTLIATANQGSEATYESGFVIDKFPISRPNLTFSTLTVSNMSPEDSSIYLCSVESGGTEAFFGQGTRLTVV.